These 27 T cell receptor beta chains share one sample of origin, sequenced in a study of CD8 T cells in ankylosing spondylitis. A single record per CDR3 protein comes from TCRdb applying MiXCR to the 5' RACE reads. The data hold about 39,000 distinct CDR3 sequences, with 10% to 13% observed a single time. The sequencing sample was made of blood, either unsorted or a sorted T cell fraction (not recorded which). These receptors all stem from a male donor with ankylosing spondylitis or in good health (not recorded which).

This clonotype was seen at least ten times. The V call is TRBV6-5, the J call TRBJ2-1; 9 nucleotides match TRBD1. Germline trimming cut 6 bases from V and 4 bases from J; bases unmatched to any gene: 7. Germline CDR1 MNHEY, CDR2 SVGAGI. The CDR3 is made up of 15 amino acids. This CDR3 is CASRSRDRAYNEQFF. For the CDR3, the DNA is TGTGCCAGCAGGTCCAGGGACAGGGCGTACAATGAGCAGTTCTTC.

Ten or more counts support this clonotype. V and J are TRBV7-6 and TRBJ2-7; 7 nucleotides line up with TRBD2. Per the germline V gene, CDR1 is SGHVS and CDR2 is FNYEAQ. V gave up 1 base and J gave up 2 bases; unmatched junction bases: 5. The CDR3 is 15 residues long. This CDR3 is CASSLVLAATYEQYF. The CDR3 DNA reads TGTGCCAGCAGCTTAGTCCTAGCGGCAACCTACGAGCAGTACTTC.

There are many counts of this clonotype. The V gene is TRBV29-1, the J gene TRBJ2-7, with 12 bases matching TRBD2. Germline assignment: CDR1 SQVTM and CDR2 ANQGSEA. V lost 4 bases to trimming and J lost 4 bases; unmatched junction nucleotides: 11. The CDR3 consists of 16 residues. CDR3 amino acids: CSVAGALAGGPYEQYF. The DNA for the CDR3 is TGCAGCGTTGCGGGGGCTCTAGCGGGAGGGCCGTACGAGCAGTACTTC.

Ten or more counts support this clonotype. The gene calls are TRBV29-1 and TRBJ2-6; no clear D gene. V gave up 5 bases and J gave up 0 bases, with 8 bases separating them. This CDR3 contains 14 residues. Germline values: CDR1 SQVTM, CDR2 ANQGSEA. CDR3 sequence: CSVSLSSGANVLTF. The DNA for the CDR3 is TGCAGCGTTTCACTTAGCTCTGGGGCCAACGTCCTGACTTTC.

This clonotype appeared many times. The CDR3 reads CASSGAELRQPEETQYF. The CDR3 coding sequence is TGTGCCAGCAGTGGGGCCGAACTGAGACAGCCAGAAGAGACCCAGTACTTC. The chain has TRBV2 and TRBJ2-5; perhaps TRBD1 as D (5 bases). Germline V gives CDR1 SNHLY, CDR2 FYNNEI. The V end was cut by 4 bases, the J end by 3 bases, with 21 bases between. The CDR3 covers 17 residues.

This clonotype was seen repeatedly, ten times or more. The genes are TRBV6-2 or TRBV6-3 and TRBJ2-1, with a possible D match to TRBD1 (5 bases). Deletions cut 3 bases from V and 9 bases from J, with 12 bases between. The CDR3 is made up of 13 amino acids. The germline CDR1 and CDR2 sequences are MNHEY and SVGEGT. CDR3 bases: TGTGCCAGCAGTTATTTCAGGGATGGTGAGCAGTTCTTC. Protein: CASSYFRDGEQFF.

This clonotype was seen at least ten times. The chain uses TRBV18 and TRBJ2-1; 14 nucleotides align to TRBD2. The V gene's germline CDR1 is KGHSH and CDR2 LQKENI. The V segment lost 3 bases and the J segment 8 bases; nucleotides outside the gene matches: 3. CDR3 size: 15 residues. The CDR3 sequence is CASSPGLAGGHEQFF. The CDR3 DNA sequence: TGTGCCAGCTCACCTGGACTAGCGGGAGGTCATGAGCAGTTCTTC.

This clonotype occurred many times. The V and J genes are TRBV20-1 and TRBJ2-1; no clear D gene. Trimming removed 6 bases from V and 1 base from J, with 13 bases in between. The CDR3 length is 14 residues. CDR1 DFQATT and CDR2 SNEGSKA come from the germline V gene (reference sequence). The DNA of the CDR3 is TGCAGTGCGGGTTCTAGGGTGTCCTACAATGAGCAGTTCTTC. Its protein product is CSAGSRVSYNEQFF.

The rearrangement links TRBV6-5 to TRBJ1-1; D call uncertain. The CDR3 contains 16 residues. The V and J ends lost 4 bases and 0 bases respectively, with 15 bases between them. CDR1 and CDR2 from the germline V gene are MNHEY and SVGAGI. CDR3 sequence: CASSSYETLLNTEAFF. CDR3 nucleotide sequence: TGTGCCAGCAGTTCCTATGAGACACTCTTGAACACTGAAGCTTTCTTT.

CDR3 region: CASSSDRDNTEAFF. CDR3 sequence (DNA): TGTGCCAGTAGTTCTGACAGGGACAACACTGAAGCTTTCTTT. The chain links TRBV19 to TRBJ1-1, with 7 bases identical to TRBD1. Per the germline V gene, CDR1 is LNHDA and CDR2 is SQIVND (reference sequence). This CDR3 contains 14 residues. Germline trimming cut 5 bases from V and 2 bases from J; bases unmatched to any gene: 5.

This clonotype was found many times. The J gene is TRBJ2-1, the V gene TRBV27, with D possibly matching TRBD1 (6 bases). CDR1 MNHEY and CDR2 SMNVEV come from the germline V gene (reference sequence). V was pared by 5 bases and J by 0 bases, with 8 bases between. The CDR3 is 14 amino acids. Here the CDR3 reads CASSQGSSYNEQFF. The CDR3 bases are TGTGCCAGCAGTCAGGGGAGCTCCTACAATGAGCAGTTCTTC.

The table lists this clonotype with many counts. V and J are TRBV20-1 and TRBJ1-2, with unresolved D. The germline V and J ends were trimmed by 0 bases and 3 bases, with 11 bases remaining between them. The CDR3 loop spans 14 amino acids. Germline loops: CDR1 DFQATT, CDR2 SNEGSKA (reference sequence). The CDR3 DNA is TGCAGTGCTAGAGATCTCTCTACAGACTATGGCTACACCTTC. It encodes CSARDLSTDYGYTF.

The chain couples TRBV2 to TRBJ2-3; 11 nucleotides line up with TRBD2. Germline values: CDR1 SNHLY, CDR2 FYNNEI. Trimming cost V 5 bases and J 1 base; bases outside gene matches: 5. The CDR3 extends over 16 amino acids. The CDR3: CASSSLAGVGTDTQYF. CDR3 sequence (DNA): TGTGCCAGCAGTTCACTAGCGGGAGTGGGCACAGATACGCAGTATTTT.

This clonotype was counted ten times or more. The chain combines TRBV20-1 with TRBJ2-6; no definite D call. From germline, CDR1 is DFQATT and CDR2 SNEGSKA (reference sequence). The length of the CDR3 is 13 residues. Trimming removed 3 bases at V and 0 bases at J, with 3 bases between. The CDR3 region has the DNA TGCAGTGCTAGGGACTCTGGGGCCAACGTCCTGACTTTC. Translated: CSARDSGANVLTF.

Many counts were recorded for this clonotype. The chain joins TRBV10-3 to TRBJ2-1; D gene ambiguous. The length of the CDR3 is 13 residues. V lost 4 bases to trimming and J lost 7 bases, with 11 bases between them. Germline CDR1 ENHRY, CDR2 SYGVKD. CDR3 nucleotide sequence: TGTGCCATCAGTGTATGGGAATTTAATGAGCAGTTCTTC. Translation: CAISVWEFNEQFF.

This clonotype was counted ten times or more. The chain has TRBV7-2 and TRBJ2-1, with 10 bases identical to TRBD1. The CDR3 totals 15 residues. V lost 5 bases and J lost 7; bases outside the gene matches: 8. The germline CDR1 and CDR2 sequences are SGHTA and FQGNSA. CDR3: CASSQTGGHGNEQFF. In DNA, the CDR3 is TGTGCCAGCAGCCAGACAGGGGGCCATGGTAATGAGCAGTTCTTC.

This clonotype was observed at least ten times. The V call is TRBV20-1, the J call TRBJ2-7; the D call may be TRBD1 or TRBD2 (5 bases each). V was shortened by 7 bases and J by 5 bases, with 21 bases between the two germline ends. Germline V lookup: CDR1 DFQATT, CDR2 SNEGSKA (reference sequence). This CDR3 is built from 14 residues. CDR3 amino acids: CSVGPIQGGDEQYF. The CDR3 region has the DNA TGCAGTGTGGGACCTATCCAGGGCGGCGACGAGCAGTACTTC.

This clonotype came up many times. The V call is TRBV6-1, the J call TRBJ2-6; D remains unclear. CDR1 is MNHNS, CDR2 SASEGT, per germline. This CDR3 has 15 residues. Trimming took 5 bases from V and 0 from J, leaving 8 bases between them. CDR3 bases: TGTGCCAGCAGTAGACATTTCTCTGGGGCCAACGTCCTGACTTTC. Its protein is CASSRHFSGANVLTF.

In its sample, this clonotype was seen a few times. The chain combines TRBV4-1 with TRBJ2-3; the D gene is possibly TRBD2 (5 bases). Germline CDR1 MGHRA, CDR2 YSYEKL. The ends were cut back, 3 bases at V and 6 bases at J, with 19 bases in the middle. There are 16 residues in the CDR3. The CDR3 sequence is CASSQGDAAARDTQYF. The CDR3 region has the DNA TGCGCCAGCAGCCAGGGAGACGCGGCGGCGCGGGATACGCAGTATTTT.

This clonotype occurred many times. The chain couples TRBV4-1 to TRBJ2-3; D uncertain. V was cut by 0 bases and J by 0 bases, with 10 bases left in between. Germline CDR1 is MGHRA and CDR2 is YSYEKL. There are 16 residues in the CDR3. CDR3 nucleotides: TGCGCCAGCAGCCAAGATTATGGCGGTAGCACAGATACGCAGTATTTT. It yields the protein CASSQDYGGSTDTQYF.

The sample holds many counts of this clonotype. The chain joins TRBV7-8 to TRBJ2-7, with D perhaps TRBD1 (6 bases). Trimming left V 2 bases short and J 0 bases short, with 11 bases between. The germline V gene has CDR1 SGHVS and CDR2 FQNEAQ. The CDR3 is 15 residues long. For the CDR3, the DNA is TGTGCCAGCAGCTTAAGAACAGGGAGCTCCTACGAGCAGTACTTC. Protein: CASSLRTGSSYEQYF. The whole variable domain, remainder taken from reference TRBV7-8 and TRBJ2-7, is GAGVSQSPRYKVAKRGQDVALRCDPISGHVSLFWYQQALGQGPEFLTYFQNEAQLDKSGLPSDRFFAERPEGSVSTLKIQRTQQEDSAVYLCASSLRTGSSYEQYFGPGTRLTVT.

This clonotype was recorded a few times. The chain combines TRBV7-2 with TRBJ2-1; TRBD2 aligns across 15 bases. After removal of 5 bases from V and 9 bases from J, the junction contained 8 bases not matched to a gene. From germline, CDR1 is SGHTA and CDR2 FQGNSA. The CDR3 has 16 residues. CDR3 protein: CASSPQGTSGRSEQFF. The CDR3 DNA reads TGTGCCAGCAGCCCCCAGGGGACTAGCGGGAGGTCTGAGCAGTTCTTC.

V is TRBV18 and J is TRBJ1-1; D may be TRBD1 (6 bases). This CDR3 contains 14 residues. V was cut by 3 bases and J by 4 bases, with 12 bases left in between. The germline V gene encodes CDR1 KGHSH and CDR2 LQKENI. CDR3 sequence reads: CASSPNRVGTEAFF. Here the CDR3 DNA reads TGTGCCAGCTCACCTAACAGGGTGGGCACTGAAGCTTTCTTT.

This clonotype was seen ten or more times. V and J are TRBV5-1 and TRBJ2-3; 7 bases align to TRBD1. The V gene end was trimmed by 6 bases and the J gene end by 0 bases; junction bases not matched to a gene: 7. Germline V gene sequence: CDR1 SGHRS, CDR2 YFSETQ. This CDR3 is 15 amino acids long. The CDR3 coding sequence is TGCGCCAGCACCCCAGACAGGGCAAGCACAGATACGCAGTATTTT. Amino acids: CASTPDRASTDTQYF.

At least ten counts were recorded for this clonotype. The chain uses TRBV7-2 and TRBJ2-3; 11 bases are shared with TRBD1. Germline CDR1 reads SGHTA; CDR2 reads FQGNSA. CDR3 length: 16 amino acids. Unmatched junction bases numbered 2, after V lost 1 base and J lost 2 bases. CDR3 nucleotides: TGTGCCAGCAGCTTAGGGACAGGGGGCTACACAGATACGCAGTATTTT. Amino acid sequence: CASSLGTGGYTDTQYF.

There are many counts of this clonotype. The chain links TRBV19 to TRBJ2-4; D call uncertain. Trimming stripped 5 bases from V and 1 base from J, with 24 bases between. From germline, CDR1 is LNHDA and CDR2 SQIVND (reference sequence). The CDR3 is 19 residues long. The CDR3 protein is CASSPILSGHPSAKNIQYF. CDR3 coding DNA: TGTGCCAGTAGTCCAATCCTCTCCGGGCACCCATCGGCCAAAAACATTCAGTACTTC.

There are a few counts of this clonotype. This chain joins TRBV20-1 and TRBJ2-7, with TRBD2 as a possible D gene (6 bases). V lost 6 bases and J 0 bases, leaving 12 bases between the germline ends. Germline V CDR1 and CDR2: DFQATT, SNEGSKA (reference sequence). CDR3 length: 13 amino acids. The CDR3 coding sequence is TGCAGTGCCATTAGCGGAGCCTCCTACGAGCAGTACTTC. Protein: CSAISGASYEQYF.